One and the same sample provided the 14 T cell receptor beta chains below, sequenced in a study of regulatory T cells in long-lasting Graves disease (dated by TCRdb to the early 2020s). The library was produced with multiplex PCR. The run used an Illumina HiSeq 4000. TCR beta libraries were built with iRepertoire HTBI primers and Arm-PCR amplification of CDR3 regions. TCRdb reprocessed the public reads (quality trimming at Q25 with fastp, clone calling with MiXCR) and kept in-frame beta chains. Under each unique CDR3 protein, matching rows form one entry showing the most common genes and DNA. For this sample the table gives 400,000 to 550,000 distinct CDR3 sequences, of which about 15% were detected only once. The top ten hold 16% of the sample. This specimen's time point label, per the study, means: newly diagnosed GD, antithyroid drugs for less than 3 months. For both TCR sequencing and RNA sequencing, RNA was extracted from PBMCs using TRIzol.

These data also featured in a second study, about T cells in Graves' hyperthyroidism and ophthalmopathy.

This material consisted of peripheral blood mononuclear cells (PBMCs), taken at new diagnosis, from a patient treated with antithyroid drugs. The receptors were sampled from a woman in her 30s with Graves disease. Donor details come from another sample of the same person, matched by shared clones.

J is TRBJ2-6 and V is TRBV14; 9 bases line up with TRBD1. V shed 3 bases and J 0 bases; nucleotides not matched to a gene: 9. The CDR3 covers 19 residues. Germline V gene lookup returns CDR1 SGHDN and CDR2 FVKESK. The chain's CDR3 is CASSQEPGQGLSGANVLTF. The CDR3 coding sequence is TGTGCCAGCAGCCAGGAACCGGGACAGGGACTCTCTGGGGCCAACGTCCTGACTTTC.

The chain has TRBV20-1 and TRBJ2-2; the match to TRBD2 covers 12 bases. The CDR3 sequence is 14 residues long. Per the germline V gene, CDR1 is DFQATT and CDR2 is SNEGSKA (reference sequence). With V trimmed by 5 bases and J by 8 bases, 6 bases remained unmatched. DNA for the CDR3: TGCAGTGCTCGGACTAGCGGGAAGCCGGGGGAGCTGTTTTTT. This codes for CSARTSGKPGELFF.

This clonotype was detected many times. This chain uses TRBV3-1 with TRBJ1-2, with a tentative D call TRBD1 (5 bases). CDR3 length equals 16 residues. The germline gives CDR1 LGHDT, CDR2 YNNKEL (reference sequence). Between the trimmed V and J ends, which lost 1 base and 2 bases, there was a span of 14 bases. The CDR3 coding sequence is TGTGCCAGCAGCCAAGCCCTCCTCCGACAGAACTATGGCTACACCTTC. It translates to CASSQALLRQNYGYTF.

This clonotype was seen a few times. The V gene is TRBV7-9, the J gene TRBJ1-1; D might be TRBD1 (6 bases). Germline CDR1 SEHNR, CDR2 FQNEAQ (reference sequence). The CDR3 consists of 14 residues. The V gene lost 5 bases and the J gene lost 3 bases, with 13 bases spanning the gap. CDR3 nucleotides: TGTGCCAGCAGCCCCGGACAGATCTACACTGAAGCTTTCTTT. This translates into CASSPGQIYTEAFF.

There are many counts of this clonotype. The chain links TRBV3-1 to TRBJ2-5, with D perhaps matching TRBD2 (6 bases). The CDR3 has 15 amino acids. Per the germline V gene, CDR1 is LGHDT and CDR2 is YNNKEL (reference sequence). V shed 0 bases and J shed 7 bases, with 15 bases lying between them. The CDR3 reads CASSQDGEEGGTQYF. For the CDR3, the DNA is TGTGCCAGCAGCCAAGATGGAGAGGAGGGAGGGACCCAGTACTTC.

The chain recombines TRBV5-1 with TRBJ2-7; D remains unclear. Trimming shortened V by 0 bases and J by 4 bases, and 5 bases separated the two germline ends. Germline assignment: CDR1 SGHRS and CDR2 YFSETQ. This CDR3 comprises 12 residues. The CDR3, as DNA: TGCGCCAGCAGCTTGGAAAGGTACGAGCAGTACTTC. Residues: CASSLERYEQYF.

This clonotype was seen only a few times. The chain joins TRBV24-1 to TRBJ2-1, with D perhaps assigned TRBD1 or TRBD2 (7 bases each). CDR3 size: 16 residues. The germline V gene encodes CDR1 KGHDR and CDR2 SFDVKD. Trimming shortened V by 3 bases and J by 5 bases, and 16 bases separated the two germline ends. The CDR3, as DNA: TGTGCCACCAGTGATCCCAGACAGGGACTAAACAATGAGCAGTTCTTC. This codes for CATSDPRQGLNNEQFF.

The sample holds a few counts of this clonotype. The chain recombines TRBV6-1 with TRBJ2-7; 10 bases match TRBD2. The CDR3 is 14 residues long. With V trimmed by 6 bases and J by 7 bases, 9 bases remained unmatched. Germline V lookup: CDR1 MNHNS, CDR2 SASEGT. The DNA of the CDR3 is TGTGCCAGCAGGGCGCTAGCGGGAGTCGGGGAGCAGTACTTC. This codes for CASRALAGVGEQYF.

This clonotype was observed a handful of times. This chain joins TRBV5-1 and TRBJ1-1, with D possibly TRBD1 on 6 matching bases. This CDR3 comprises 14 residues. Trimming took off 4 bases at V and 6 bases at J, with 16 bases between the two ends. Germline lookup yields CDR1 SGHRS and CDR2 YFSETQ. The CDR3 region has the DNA TGCGCCAGCAGCGAGGACAGCCTCGCAGCTGAAGCTTTCTTT. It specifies CASSEDSLAAEAFF.

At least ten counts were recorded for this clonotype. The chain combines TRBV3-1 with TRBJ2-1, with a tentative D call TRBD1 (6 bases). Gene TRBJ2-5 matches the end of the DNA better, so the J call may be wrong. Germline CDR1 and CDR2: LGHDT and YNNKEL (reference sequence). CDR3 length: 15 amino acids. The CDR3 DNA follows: TGTGCCAGCAGCACCCCCCGGACAGAACAAGAGACCCAGTACTTC. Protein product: CASSTPRTEQETQYF.

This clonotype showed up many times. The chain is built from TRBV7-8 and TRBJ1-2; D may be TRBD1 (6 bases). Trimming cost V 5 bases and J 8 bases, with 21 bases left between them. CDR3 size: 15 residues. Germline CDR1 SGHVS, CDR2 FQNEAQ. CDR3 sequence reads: CASSPRTSAGGGYTF. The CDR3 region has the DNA TGTGCCAGCAGCCCTCGAACATCGGCCGGGGGCGGCTACACCTTC.

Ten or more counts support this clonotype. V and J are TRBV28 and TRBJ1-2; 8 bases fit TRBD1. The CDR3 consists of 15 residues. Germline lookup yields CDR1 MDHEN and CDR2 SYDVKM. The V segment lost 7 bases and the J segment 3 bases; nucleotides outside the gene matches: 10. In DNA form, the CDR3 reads TGTGCCAGCAATAGACCGGGACAGGAGTACTATGGCTACACCTTC. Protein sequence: CASNRPGQEYYGYTF.

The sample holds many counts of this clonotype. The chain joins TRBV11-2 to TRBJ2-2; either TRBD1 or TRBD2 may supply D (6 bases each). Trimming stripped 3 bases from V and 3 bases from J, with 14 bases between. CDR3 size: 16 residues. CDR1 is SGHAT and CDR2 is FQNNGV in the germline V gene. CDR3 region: CASSLGPRGDTGELFF. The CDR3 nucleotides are TGTGCCAGCAGCTTGGGCCCTAGGGGGGACACCGGGGAGCTGTTTTTT.

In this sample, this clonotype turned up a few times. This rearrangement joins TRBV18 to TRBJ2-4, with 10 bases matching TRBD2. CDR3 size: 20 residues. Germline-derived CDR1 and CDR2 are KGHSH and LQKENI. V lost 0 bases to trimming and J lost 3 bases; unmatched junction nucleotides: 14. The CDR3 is CASSPPVSLAGAAGKNIQYF. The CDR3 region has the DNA TGTGCCAGCTCACCACCGGTTTCTCTAGCGGGAGCCGCTGGCAAAAACATTCAGTACTTC.